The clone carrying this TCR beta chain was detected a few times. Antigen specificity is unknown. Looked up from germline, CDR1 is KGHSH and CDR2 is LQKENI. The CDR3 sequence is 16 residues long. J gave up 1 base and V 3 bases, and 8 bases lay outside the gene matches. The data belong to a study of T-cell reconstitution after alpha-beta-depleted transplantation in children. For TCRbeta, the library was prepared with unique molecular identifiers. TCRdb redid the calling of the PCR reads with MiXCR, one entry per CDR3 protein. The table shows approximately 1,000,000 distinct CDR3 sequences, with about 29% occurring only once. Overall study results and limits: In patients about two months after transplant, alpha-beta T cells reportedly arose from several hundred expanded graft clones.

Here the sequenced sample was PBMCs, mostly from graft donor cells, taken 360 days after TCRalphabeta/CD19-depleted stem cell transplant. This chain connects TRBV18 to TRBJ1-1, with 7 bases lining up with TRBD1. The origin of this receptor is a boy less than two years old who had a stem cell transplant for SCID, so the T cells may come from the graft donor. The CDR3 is CASSPLHRGKNTEAFF. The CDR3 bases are TGTGCCAGCTCACCTCTTCACAGGGGAAAGAACACTGAAGCTTTCTTT.